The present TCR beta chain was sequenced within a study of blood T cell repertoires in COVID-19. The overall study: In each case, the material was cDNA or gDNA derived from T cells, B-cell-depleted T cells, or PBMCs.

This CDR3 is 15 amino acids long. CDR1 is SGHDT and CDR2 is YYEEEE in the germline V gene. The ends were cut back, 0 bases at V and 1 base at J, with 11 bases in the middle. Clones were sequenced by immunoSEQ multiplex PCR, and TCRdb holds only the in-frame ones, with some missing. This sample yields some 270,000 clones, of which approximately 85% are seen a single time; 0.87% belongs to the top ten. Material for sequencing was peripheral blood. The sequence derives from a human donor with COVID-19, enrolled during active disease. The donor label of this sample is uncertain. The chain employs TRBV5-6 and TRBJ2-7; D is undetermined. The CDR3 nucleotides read TGTGCCAGCAGCTTGGCCCGCGGAGCGTCCTACGAGCAGTACTTC. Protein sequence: CASSLARGASYEQYF.